A single sample is the source of the 10 T cell receptor beta chains below, sequenced in a study of T cells in Graves' hyperthyroidism and ophthalmopathy. Regions amplified from RNA transcripts were the TCR beta CDR3 regions. Initially, a first-round RT-PCR of the TCR CDR3 employed the HTBI primer set. TCRdb reanalysed the multiplex PCR reads using MiXCR and keeps one entry per CDR3 protein. Of around 660,000 distinct CDR3 sequences detected, 45% appear once; the ten largest clones hold approximately 7.2%. The sample consisted of peripheral blood or thyroid tissue (not recorded which). All receptors derive from an adult man with Graves' disease, either hyperthyroidism or ophthalmopathy (not recorded which).

This chain links TRBV6-5 with TRBJ2-2; D is uncertain. The germline V and J ends were trimmed by 7 bases and 2 bases, with 8 bases remaining between them. The V gene's germline CDR1 is MNHEY and CDR2 SVGAGI. This CDR3 is 13 amino acids long. The CDR3 here is CASNHKNTGELFF. The CDR3, as DNA: TGTGCCAGCAACCACAAAAACACCGGGGAGCTGTTTTTT.

This chain connects TRBV20-1 to TRBJ1-3; the D gene is possibly TRBD1 (6 bases). Germline lookup yields CDR1 DFQATT and CDR2 SNEGSKA (reference sequence). This CDR3 region has 15 residues. Trimming removed 6 bases from V and 3 bases from J, with 18 bases in between. The CDR3 coding sequence is TGCAGTGCAGACGGAGACAGGTCCTATGGAAACACCATATATTTT. Residues: CSADGDRSYGNTIYF.

Points on this clonotype: This may stem from a read error, because a much larger clone lies one nucleotide away. V and J are TRBV14 and TRBJ1-2, with D tentatively TRBD1 (6 bases). This CDR3 contains 15 residues. Germline V gives CDR1 SGHDN, CDR2 FVKESK. The CDR3 sequence: CASGQDLGALNGYTF. The CDR3 nucleotides read TGTGCCAGCGGCCAAGATCTGGGGGCGCTTAATGGCTACACCTTC.

The chain links TRBV20-1 to TRBJ1-5; D perhaps matches TRBD1 (5 bases). The germline V gene encodes CDR1 DFQATT and CDR2 SNEGSKA (reference sequence). The ends were cut back, 3 bases at V and 7 bases at J, with 16 bases in the middle. The CDR3 sequence is 14 residues long. CDR3 nucleotide sequence: TGCAGTGCTAGTGCGGTGGAGGGGCGGCAGCCCCAGCATTTT. Its translation is CSASAVEGRQPQHF.

This clonotype was observed many times. The V call is TRBV2, the J call TRBJ1-1, with D unclear. CDR3 size: 11 residues. V was trimmed by 8 bases and J by 4 bases, leaving 8 bases between them. The germline CDR1 and CDR2 sequences are SNHLY and FYNNEI. CDR3 residues: CASGVFTEAFF. The CDR3 bases are TGTGCCAGCGGGGTGTTCACTGAAGCTTTCTTT.

CDR3 sequence reads: CALSSRDSNTEAFF. CDR3 nucleotides: TGTGCCCTGTCCTCCCGGGACAGTAACACTGAAGCTTTCTTT. The J gene is TRBJ1-1, the V gene TRBV12-3 or TRBV12-4; 7 nucleotides match TRBD1. V was clipped by 11 bases and J by 2 bases; unmatched bases: 11. The CDR3 is 14 residues long.

This clonotype was recorded many times. The chain couples TRBV10-3 to TRBJ1-2, with D possibly TRBD1 on 5 matching bases. V lost 6 bases and J 2 bases, leaving 13 bases between the germline ends. There are 14 residues in the CDR3. Germline lookup yields CDR1 ENHRY and CDR2 SYGVKD. In DNA form, the CDR3 reads TGTGCCATCAGCGCCGGGCCAGGGAACTATGGCTACACCTTC. It codes for CAISAGPGNYGYTF.

This CDR3 is CASSEYGTGNYGYTF. The CDR3 DNA is TGTGCCAGCAGTGAATATGGGACAGGGAACTATGGCTACACCTTC. The V and J genes are TRBV25-1 and TRBJ1-2; 9 bases map to TRBD1. The CDR3 runs 15 residues. Germline CDR1 MGHDK, CDR2 SYGVNS. V trimming: 0 bases; J trimming: 2 bases; junction bases outside the gene matches: 1.

This clonotype was observed a handful of times. The chain joins TRBV20-1 to TRBJ1-1, with 10 bases identical to TRBD1. Per the germline V gene, CDR1 is DFQATT and CDR2 is SNEGSKA (reference sequence). The CDR3 runs 15 residues. V shed 2 bases and J 2 bases; nucleotides not matched to a gene: 5. The CDR3 nucleotides read TGCAGTGCTAGACAGGGGGACAGGGGAAACACTGAAGCTTTCTTT. As protein: CSARQGDRGNTEAFF.

As for this clonotype: Being one base from a much bigger clone, this may be a read error. The chain recombines TRBV11-2 with TRBJ1-6; TRBD1 matches at 7 bases. CDR3 length equals 18 residues. CDR1 is SGHAT and CDR2 is FQNNGV in the germline V gene. CDR3 residues: CVSSPLIRRQGRRSPLHF. CDR3 nucleotides: TGTGTCAGCAGCCCCCTGATTCGTCGACAGGGACGTCGATCACCCCTCCACTTT. Together with reference TRBV11-2 and TRBJ1-6, the CDR3 gives the full variable domain: EAGVAQSPRYKIIEKRQSVAFWCNPISGHATLYWYQQILGQGPKLLIQFQNNGVVDDSQLPKDRFSAERLKGVDSTLKIQPAKLEDSAVYLCVSSPLIRRQGRRSPLHFGNGTRLTVT.